This entry describes one T cell receptor (beta chain). The CDR3 totals 14 residues. Germline-derived CDR1 and CDR2 are LNHNV and YYDKDF (reference sequence). V lost 0 bases and J lost 8, with 12 bases in between. This sample was taken from a study of cytotoxic CD8 clonotypes in ibrutinib-treated CLL. Assay: immunoSEQ multiplex PCR; the TCRdb copy retains only in-frame clones and omits some. This table has under 75,000 clones, over 60% appearing once. Sequencing used PBMCs, obtained after 12 months of ibrutinib treatment. This receptor was obtained from a human donor with chronic lymphocytic leukemia. The chain couples TRBV15 to TRBJ2-3; D not certain. In nucleotides, the CDR3 is TGTGCCACCAGCAGAGAAATAAGACTGACTACGCAGTATTTT. Protein product: CATSREIRLTTQYF. Drawing the rest from reference TRBV15 and TRBJ2-3, the complete variable domain is DAMVIQNPRYQVTQFGKPVTLSCSQTLNHNVMYWYQQKSSQAPKLLFHYYDKDFNNEADTPDNFQSRRPNTSFCFLDIRSPGLGDTAMYLCATSREIRLTTQYFGPGTRLTVL.